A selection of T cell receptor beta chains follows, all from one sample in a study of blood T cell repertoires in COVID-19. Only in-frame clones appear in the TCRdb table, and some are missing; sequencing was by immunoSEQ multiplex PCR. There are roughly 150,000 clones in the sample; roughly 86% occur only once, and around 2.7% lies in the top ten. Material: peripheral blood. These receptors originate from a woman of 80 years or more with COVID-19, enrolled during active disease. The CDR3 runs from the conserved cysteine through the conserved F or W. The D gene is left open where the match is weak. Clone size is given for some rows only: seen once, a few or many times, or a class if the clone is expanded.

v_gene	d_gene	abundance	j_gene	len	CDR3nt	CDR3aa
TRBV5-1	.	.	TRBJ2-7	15	TGCGCCAGCAGCTTGGCGGCGGGAACCTCCTACGAGCAGTACTTC	CASSLAAGTSYEQYF
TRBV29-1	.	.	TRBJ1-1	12	TGCAGCGGCCACTCCCCGAACACTGAAGCTTTCTTT	CSGHSPNTEAFF
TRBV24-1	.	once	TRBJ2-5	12	TGTGCCACCAGTGATAACGGTAGGACCCAGTACTTC	CATSDNGRTQYF
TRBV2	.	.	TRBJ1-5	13	TGTGCCAGCGATGAGTTCCCCAATCAGCCCCAGCATTTT	CASDEFPNQPQHF
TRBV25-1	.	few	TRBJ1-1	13	TGTGCCAGCTGCAGAGGGGGGGGGACTGAAGCTTTCTTT	CASCRGGGTEAFF
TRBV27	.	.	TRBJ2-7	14	TGTGCCAGCAGTCCCGCCGCTAGCAGCTACGAGCAGTACTTC	CASSPAASSYEQYF
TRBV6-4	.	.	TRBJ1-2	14	TGTGTCTCTAGGGGGAGTTTATGGGACTATGGCTACACCTTC	CVSRGSLWDYGYTF
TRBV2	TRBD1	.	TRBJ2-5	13	TGTGCCAGCAGCCGACAGGGGCTGATGGCCCAGTACTTC	CASSRQGLMAQYF
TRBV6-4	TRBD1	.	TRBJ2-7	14	TGTGCCAGCAGTGAGACCCCGGGACAGGGTAAGCAGTACTTC	CASSETPGQGKQYF
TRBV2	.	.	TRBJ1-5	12	TGTGCCAGCAGTGAAGGCCTACAGCCCCAGCATTTT	CASSEGLQPQHF
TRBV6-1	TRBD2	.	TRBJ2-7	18	TGTGCCAGCAGTGGGGGCCGATCTGGACTAGCGGGAGGCTACGAGCAGTACTTC	CASSGGRSGLAGGYEQYF